The next 18 T cell receptor beta chains were all read from a single sample in a study of T cell responses to AZD1222 COVID-19 vaccine. Clones were sequenced by immunoSEQ multiplex PCR, and TCRdb holds only the in-frame ones, with some missing. The table records about 91,000 clones, roughly 90% of them present only once. Sequenced material: peripheral blood, taken 28 days after the second AZD1222 dose. All receptors derive from an adult who received the AZD1222 COVID-19 vaccine.

The rearrangement joins TRBV9 to TRBJ1-1; D gene unclear. The CDR3 loop spans 17 amino acids. CDR1 SGDLS and CDR2 YYNGEE come from the germline V gene. V dropped 0 bases and J dropped 1 base, with 16 bases sitting between them. The CDR3 coding sequence is TGTGCCAGCAGCGTAGATAGCGCAGTCGGTTCGAACACTGAAGCTTTCTTT. Its translation is CASSVDSAVGSNTEAFF.

V and J are TRBV5-4 and TRBJ2-5, with TRBD2 identical over 11 bases. Germline CDR1 reads SGHNT; CDR2 reads YYREEE (reference sequence). Trimming took 4 bases from V and 0 from J; bases not matched to a gene: 2. CDR3 size: 15 residues. CDR3 in DNA: TGTGCCAGCAGCCTAGCGGGGGGTTACCAAGAGACCCAGTACTTC. Its protein product is CASSLAGGYQETQYF.

V usage is TRBV30 and J usage is TRBJ1-3, with unresolved D. The V gene's germline CDR1 is GTSNPN and CDR2 SVGIG (reference sequence). The CDR3 loop spans 15 amino acids. V lost 1 base and J lost 0, with 10 bases in between. In DNA, the CDR3 is TGTGCCTGGAGTGCGATGTTGATCTCTGGAAACACCATATATTTT. Its translation: CAWSAMLISGNTIYF.

A single count supports this clone. Because it lacks the conserved phenylalanine or tryptophan at the end, this CDR3 is likely a read error. The DNA is left out, because the CDR3 cannot be placed on it with certainty; the CDR3 is given as TCRdb lists it. The chain combines TRBV12-3 or TRBV12-4 with TRBJ2-7; the DNA was not used to check the table's D call, TRBD2. Including both end residues, the CDR3 is 8 amino acids long. CDR3 region: CASTPPSG.

V usage is TRBV7-9 and J usage is TRBJ1-4, with 10 bases identical to TRBD1. Germline CDR1 reads SEHNR; CDR2 reads FQNEAQ (reference sequence). After removal of 1 base from V and 5 bases from J, the junction contained 4 bases not matched to a gene. CDR3 length equals 16 residues. The CDR3 region is CASSLDAGQGNEKLFF. The CDR3 DNA follows: TGTGCCAGCAGCTTAGACGCGGGACAGGGGAATGAAAAACTGTTTTTT. Looking up the rest from reference TRBV7-9 and TRBJ1-4 gives the full variable domain: DTGVSQNPRHKITKRGQNVTFRCDPISEHNRLYWYRQTLGQGPEFLTYFQNEAQLEKSRLLSDRFSAERPKGSFSTLEIQRTEQGDSAMYLCASSLDAGQGNEKLFFGSGTQLSVL.

The V and J genes are TRBV5-6 and TRBJ2-7; 7 bases align to TRBD1. Germline loops: CDR1 SGHDT, CDR2 YYEEEE. CDR3 length equals 15 residues. The trim removed 2 bases at V and 2 bases at J, leaving 7 bases unmatched. CDR3 nucleotide sequence: TGTGCCAGCAGCTTATCGGGACAGCCCCCCTACGAGCAGTACTTC. Its protein product is CASSLSGQPPYEQYF. The variable domain in full, completed from reference TRBV5-6 and TRBJ2-7, reads DAGVTQSPTHLIKTRGQQVTLRCSPKSGHDTVSWYQQALGQGPQFIFQYYEEEERQRGNFPDRFSGHQFPNYSSELNVNALLLGDSALYLCASSLSGQPPYEQYFGPGTRLTVT.

The chain is built from TRBV7-2 and TRBJ1-1; possibly TRBD1 for D (5 bases). The germline CDR1 and CDR2 sequences are SGHTA and FQGNSA. There are 13 residues in the CDR3. The V end lost 3 bases, the J end lost 3 bases, and 8 bases lay between the germline ends. The CDR3 here is CASSLQGYTEAFF. The DNA for the CDR3 is TGTGCCAGCAGCTTGCAGGGTTACACTGAAGCTTTCTTT.

The V gene is TRBV7-2, the J gene TRBJ1-5; D remains ambiguous. Per the germline V gene, CDR1 is SGHTA and CDR2 is FQGNSA. CDR3 length: 13 amino acids. Trimming shortened V by 3 bases and J by 7 bases, and 10 bases separated the two germline ends. The CDR3 nucleotides are TGTGCCAGCAGCTTCGAGGGTAAACAGCCCCAGCATTTT. Translating gives CASSFEGKQPQHF.

The genes are TRBV27 and TRBJ1-5; possibly TRBD1 for D (6 bases). The germline V gene encodes CDR1 MNHEY and CDR2 SMNVEV (reference sequence). CDR3 length equals 15 residues. Trimming pared 6 bases from V and 4 bases from J, leaving 16 bases between. CDR3 in DNA: TGTGCCAGCAGAGGGGGAGGGGGGGATAATCAGCCCCAGCATTTT. Amino acid sequence: CASRGGGGDNQPQHF.

This rearrangement joins TRBV3-1 (or the pseudogene TRBV3-2) to TRBJ1-5, with no clear D. The CDR3 runs to 12 residues. CDR1 is LGHDT and CDR2 is YNNKEL in the germline V gene (reference sequence). V was clipped by 1 base and J by 6 bases, with 4 bases between them. CDR3 in amino acids: CASSQGGQPQHF. In DNA form, the CDR3 reads TGTGCCAGCAGCCAAGGGGGTCAGCCCCAGCATTTT.

This chain uses TRBV6-5 with TRBJ2-3; TRBD2 matches at 7 bases. The CDR3 loop spans 14 amino acids. Unmatched junction bases numbered 5, after V lost 7 bases and J lost 1 base. Germline CDR1 reads MNHEY; CDR2 reads SVGAGI. In DNA form, the CDR3 reads TGTGCCAGCACCGTCCTAGCGGGCACAGATACGCAGTATTTT. Amino acid sequence: CASTVLAGTDTQYF.

This chain connects TRBV12-3 or TRBV12-4 to TRBJ1-5; D uncertain. V dropped 4 bases and J dropped 4 bases, with 8 bases sitting between them. The CDR3 consists of 13 residues. The CDR3 reads CASSSRPNQPQHF. DNA for the CDR3: TGTGCCAGCAGTTCGAGACCAAATCAGCCCCAGCATTTT.

This chain connects TRBV29-1 to TRBJ2-7, with unresolved D. V lost 4 bases and J lost 6, with 13 bases in between. CDR1 is SQVTM, CDR2 ANQGSEA, per germline. The CDR3 has 12 amino acids. The CDR3 coding sequence is TGCAGCGTTGTGTCGGTGGCCCTCGAGCAGTACTTC. This codes for CSVVSVALEQYF.

This chain links TRBV7-9 with TRBJ1-5; D gene uncertain. V lost 2 bases to trimming and J lost 7 bases, with 12 bases between them. This CDR3 has 14 residues. CDR1 SEHNR and CDR2 FQNEAQ come from the germline V gene (reference sequence). DNA of the CDR3: TGTGCCAGCAGCTTAAACGCAGAATCGCAGCCCCAGCATTTT. Its translation: CASSLNAESQPQHF.

For the CDR3, the DNA is TGTGCCAGTAGTACCCGGACAGGGCCTGAAGCTTTCTTT. Encoded protein: CASSTRTGPEAFF. The chain employs TRBV19 and TRBJ1-1, with 8 bases aligning to TRBD1. The germline CDR1 and CDR2 sequences are LNHDA and SQIVND (reference sequence). CDR3 length: 13 residues. V shed 4 bases, J shed 6 bases, and the junction held 4 bases outside the gene matches.

The chain links TRBV29-1 to TRBJ2-7; a weak D match, TRBD2 (6 bases). The CDR3 is 12 amino acids. V dropped 4 bases and J dropped 3 bases, with 10 bases sitting between them. CDR1 and CDR2 (germline): SQVTM, ANQGSEA. CDR3 DNA sequence: TGCAGCGTTGCCCCCGGGGGCTACGAGCAGTACTTC. Its protein is CSVAPGGYEQYF.

The rearrangement uses TRBV6-2 or TRBV6-3 and TRBJ2-1; D is perhaps TRBD1 (6 bases). The CDR3 runs 14 residues. The V end lost 5 bases, the J end lost 4 bases, and 12 bases lay between the germline ends. Germline lookup yields CDR1 MNHEY and CDR2 SVGEGT. CDR3 loop: CASSAGTTYNEQFF. CDR3 coding DNA: TGTGCCAGCAGTGCCGGGACAACTTACAATGAGCAGTTCTTC.

This clone appeared once. The chain employs TRBV9 and TRBJ2-2; D might be TRBD2 (6 bases). The CDR3 extends over 16 amino acids. Germline-derived CDR1 and CDR2 are SGDLS and YYNGEE. V shed 2 bases and J shed 7 bases, with 18 bases lying between them. CDR3 sequence: CASSVLPIRGNGELFF. The CDR3, as DNA: TGTGCCAGCAGCGTTTTACCCATACGGGGGAACGGGGAGCTGTTTTTT.